What follows are 9 T cell receptor beta chains derived from one specimen sequenced in a study of CD8+CD57+ T cells in acquired aplastic anemia. Whoever was chosen for sequencing had shown CD8+CD57+ cell expansion by flow cytometry. Genomic DNA, the template, was used for profiling of the TCR beta VDJ and CDR3. Each CDR3 protein gets one entry after TCRdb re-called the reads with MiXCR. The sample yields about 150,000 distinct CDR3 sequences, about 50% seen once. The sequenced sample consisted of sorted CD4+, CD8+, or CD8+CD57+ T cells (not recorded which) from PBMCs. Source of these receptors: a human donor with aplastic anemia.

CDR3 nucleotides: TGTGCCAGTAGTATGCAGAGGGGCAATGAGCAGTTCTTC. It codes for CASSMQRGNEQFF. This chain connects TRBV19 to TRBJ2-1; perhaps D is TRBD1 or TRBD2 (5 bases each). The length of the CDR3 is 13 residues. Germline values: CDR1 LNHDA, CDR2 SQIVND (reference sequence). The V gene lost 3 bases and the J gene lost 6 bases, with 9 bases spanning the gap. The full variable domain, with the rest looked up from reference TRBV19 and TRBJ2-1, is DGGITQSPKYLFRKEGQNVTLSCEQNLNHDAMYWYRQDPGQGLRLIYYSQIVNDFQKGDIAEGYSVSREKKESFPLTVTSAQKNPTAFYLCASSMQRGNEQFFGPGTRLTVL.

The genes are TRBV15 and TRBJ1-6; D is unresolved. Trimming shortened V by 6 bases and J by 0 bases, and 6 bases separated the two germline ends. The CDR3 is made up of 14 amino acids. Per germline, CDR1 LNHNV and CDR2 YYDKDF (reference sequence). In DNA, the CDR3 is TGTGCCACCAGGGCAAGCTCCTATAATTCACCCCTCCACTTT. This sequence encodes CATRASSYNSPLHF. Filled out from reference TRBV15 and TRBJ1-6, the complete variable domain reads DAMVIQNPRYQVTQFGKPVTLSCSQTLNHNVMYWYQQKSSQAPKLLFHYYDKDFNNEADTPDNFQSRRPNTSFCFLDIRSPGLGDTAMYLCATRASSYNSPLHFGNGTRLTVT.

This clonotype was observed a few times. A much bigger clone sits one base away, suggesting this may be a read error. The rearrangement uses TRBV9 and TRBJ1-1; D remains ambiguous. This CDR3 is built from 15 residues. In germline, CDR1 is SGDLS, CDR2 YYNGEE. Trimming pared 4 bases from V and 1 base from J, leaving 14 bases between. The CDR3 sequence is CASSSNGVPNTEAFF. The CDR3 nucleotides read TGTGCCAGCAGCAGTAATGGGGTACCGAACACTGAAGCTTTCTTT.

The J gene is TRBJ1-5, the V gene TRBV7-3, with D hard to call. Germline-derived CDR1 and CDR2 are SGHTA and FQGTGA. Trimming shortened V by 7 bases and J by 3 bases, and 10 bases separated the two germline ends. This CDR3 comprises 13 residues. CDR3 loop: CASMGGYNQPQHF. CDR3 sequence (DNA): TGTGCCAGCATGGGAGGGTACAATCAGCCCCAGCATTTT.

This clonotype was detected many times. This sequence joins TRBV7-2 and TRBJ1-1; D gene uncertain. The ends were cut back, 1 base at V and 10 bases at J, with 16 bases in the middle. The CDR3 is 14 amino acids. Per germline, CDR1 SGHTA and CDR2 FQGNSA. CDR3 residues: CASSLEGSLVRAFF. CDR3 sequence (DNA): TGTGCCAGCAGCTTAGAGGGCAGCCTCGTGAGAGCTTTCTTT.

The rearrangement uses TRBV10-2 and TRBJ2-5, with D perhaps TRBD1 or TRBD2 (6 bases each). The V and J ends lost 8 bases and 5 bases respectively, with 15 bases between them. This CDR3 contains 13 residues. Germline V lookup: CDR1 WSHSY, CDR2 SAAADI. CDR3: CASLLGGQETQYF. The CDR3 nucleotides read TGCGCCAGCCTCCTGGGAGGACAGGAGACCCAGTACTTC.

This clonotype was seen a handful of times. The chain joins TRBV7-9 to TRBJ2-7; tentatively, D is TRBD1 (6 bases). CDR1 and CDR2 from the germline V gene are SEHNR and FQNEAQ (reference sequence). This CDR3 region has 12 residues. Deletions cut 4 bases from V and 6 bases from J, with 10 bases between. This CDR3 reads CASSSTGIEQYF. CDR3 coding DNA: TGTGCCAGCAGCTCGACAGGTATCGAGCAGTACTTC.

There are many counts of this clonotype. The chain's CDR3 is CASSLRLGLEGEKLFF. The CDR3 DNA reads as TGTGCCAGCAGTTTAAGGCTGGGACTGGAGGGTGAAAAACTGTTTTTT. This chain connects TRBV12-3 or TRBV12-4 to TRBJ1-4, with TRBD1 as a possible D gene (5 bases). The V and J ends lost 2 bases and 7 bases respectively, with 17 bases between them. The CDR3 is 16 residues long.

In its sample, this clonotype was seen many times. The rearrangement joins TRBV5-6 to TRBJ1-2; D is uncertain. The length of the CDR3 is 13 residues. Germline CDR1 and CDR2: SGHDT and YYEEEE. With 0 bases removed from V and 3 bases from J, the gap between germline ends came to 6 bases. The CDR3 sequence: CASSLESDYGYTF. The CDR3 nucleotides are TGTGCCAGCAGCTTGGAAAGCGACTATGGCTACACCTTC.